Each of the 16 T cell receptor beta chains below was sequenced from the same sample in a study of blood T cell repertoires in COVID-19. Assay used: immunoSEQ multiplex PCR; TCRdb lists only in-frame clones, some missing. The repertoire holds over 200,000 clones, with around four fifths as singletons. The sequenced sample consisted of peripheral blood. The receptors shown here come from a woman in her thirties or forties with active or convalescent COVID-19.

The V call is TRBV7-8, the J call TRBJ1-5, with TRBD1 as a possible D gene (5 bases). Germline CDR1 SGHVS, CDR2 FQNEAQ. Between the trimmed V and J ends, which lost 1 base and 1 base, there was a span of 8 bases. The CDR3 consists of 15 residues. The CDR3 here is CASSLGQLSNQPQHF. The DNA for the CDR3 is TGTGCCAGCAGCTTAGGACAGTTGAGCAATCAGCCCCAGCATTTT. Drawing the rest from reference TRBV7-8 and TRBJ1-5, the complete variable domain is GAGVSQSPRYKVAKRGQDVALRCDPISGHVSLFWYQQALGQGPEFLTYFQNEAQLDKSGLPSDRFFAERPEGSVSTLKIQRTQQEDSAVYLCASSLGQLSNQPQHFGDGTRLSIL.

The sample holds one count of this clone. This chain's CDR3 is CAISEEDRAQPQHF. CDR3 sequence (DNA): TGTGCCATCAGTGAGGAGGACAGGGCTCAGCCCCAGCATTTT. The chain uses TRBV10-3 and TRBJ1-5; 8 positions agree with TRBD1. Germline loops: CDR1 ENHRY, CDR2 SYGVKD. With V trimmed by 2 bases and J by 6 bases, 3 bases remained unmatched. CDR3 length equals 14 residues.

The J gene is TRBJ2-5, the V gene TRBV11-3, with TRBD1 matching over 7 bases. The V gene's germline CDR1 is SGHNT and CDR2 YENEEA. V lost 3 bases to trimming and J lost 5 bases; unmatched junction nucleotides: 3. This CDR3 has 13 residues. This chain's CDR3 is CASSFDREETQYF. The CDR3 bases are TGTGCCAGCAGCTTCGACAGGGAGGAGACCCAGTACTTC.

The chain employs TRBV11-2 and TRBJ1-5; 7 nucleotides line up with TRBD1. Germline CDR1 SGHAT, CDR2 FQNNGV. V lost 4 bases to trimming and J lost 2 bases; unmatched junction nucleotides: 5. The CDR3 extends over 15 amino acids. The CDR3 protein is CASSSQGQGNQPQHF. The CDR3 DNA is TGTGCCAGCAGCTCACAGGGGCAAGGCAATCAGCCCCAGCATTTT. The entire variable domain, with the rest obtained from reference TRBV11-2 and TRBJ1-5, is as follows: EAGVAQSPRYKIIEKRQSVAFWCNPISGHATLYWYQQILGQGPKLLIQFQNNGVVDDSQLPKDRFSAERLKGVDSTLKIQPAKLEDSAVYLCASSSQGQGNQPQHFGDGTRLSIL.

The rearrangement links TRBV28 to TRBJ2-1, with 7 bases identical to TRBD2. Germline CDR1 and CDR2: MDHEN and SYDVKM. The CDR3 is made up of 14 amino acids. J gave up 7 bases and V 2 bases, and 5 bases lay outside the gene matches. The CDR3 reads CASSLGLGLNEQFF. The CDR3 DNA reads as TGTGCCAGCAGTTTAGGACTAGGACTAAATGAGCAGTTCTTC.

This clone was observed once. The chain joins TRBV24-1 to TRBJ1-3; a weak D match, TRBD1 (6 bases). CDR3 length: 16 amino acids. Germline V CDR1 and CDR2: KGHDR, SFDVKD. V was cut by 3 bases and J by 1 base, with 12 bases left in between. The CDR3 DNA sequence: TGTGCCACCAGTGATGCCGGGACAATGTCTGGAAACACCATATATTTT. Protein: CATSDAGTMSGNTIYF.

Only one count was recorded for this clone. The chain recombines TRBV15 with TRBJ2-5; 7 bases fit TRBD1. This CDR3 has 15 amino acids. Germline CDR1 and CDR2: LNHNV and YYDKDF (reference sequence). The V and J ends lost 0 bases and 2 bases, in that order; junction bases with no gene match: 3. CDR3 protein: CATSRDRDSQETQYF. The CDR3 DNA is TGTGCCACCAGCAGAGACCGGGACAGTCAAGAGACCCAGTACTTC. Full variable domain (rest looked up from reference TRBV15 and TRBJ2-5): DAMVIQNPRYQVTQFGKPVTLSCSQTLNHNVMYWYQQKSSQAPKLLFHYYDKDFNNEADTPDNFQSRRPNTSFCFLDIRSPGLGDTAMYLCATSRDRDSQETQYFGPGTRLLVL.

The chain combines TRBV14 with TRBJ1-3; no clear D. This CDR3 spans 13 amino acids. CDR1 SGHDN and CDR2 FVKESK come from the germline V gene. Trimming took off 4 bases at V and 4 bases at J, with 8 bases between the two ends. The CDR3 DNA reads TGTGCCAGCAGCCGGGCCCCGGGAAACACCATATATTTT. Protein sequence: CASSRAPGNTIYF. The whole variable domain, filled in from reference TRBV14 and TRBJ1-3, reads EAGVTQFPSHSVIEKGQTVTLRCDPISGHDNLYWYRRVMGKEIKFLLHFVKESKQDESGMPNNRFLAERTGGTYSTLKVQPAELEDSGVYFCASSRAPGNTIYFGEGSWLTVV.

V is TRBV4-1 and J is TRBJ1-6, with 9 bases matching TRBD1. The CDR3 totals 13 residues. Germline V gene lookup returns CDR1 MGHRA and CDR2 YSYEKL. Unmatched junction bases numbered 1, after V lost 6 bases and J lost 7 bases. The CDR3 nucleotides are TGCGCCAGCAGAGGACAGGGGAATTCACCCCTCCACTTT. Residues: CASRGQGNSPLHF.

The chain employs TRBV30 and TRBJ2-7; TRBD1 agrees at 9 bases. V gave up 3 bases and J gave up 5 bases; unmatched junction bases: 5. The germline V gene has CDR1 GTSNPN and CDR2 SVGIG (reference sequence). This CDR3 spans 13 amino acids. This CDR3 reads CAWSRDRAHEQYF. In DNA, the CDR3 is TGTGCCTGGAGCCGGGACAGGGCCCACGAGCAGTACTTC.

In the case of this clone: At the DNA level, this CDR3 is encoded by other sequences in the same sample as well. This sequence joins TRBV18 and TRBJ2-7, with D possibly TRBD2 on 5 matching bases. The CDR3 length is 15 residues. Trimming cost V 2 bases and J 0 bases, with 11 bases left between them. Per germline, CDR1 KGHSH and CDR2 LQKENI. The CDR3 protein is CASSPGAGSSYEQYF. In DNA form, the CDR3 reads TGTGCCAGCTCACCAGGAGCTGGGAGCTCCTACGAGCAGTACTTC.

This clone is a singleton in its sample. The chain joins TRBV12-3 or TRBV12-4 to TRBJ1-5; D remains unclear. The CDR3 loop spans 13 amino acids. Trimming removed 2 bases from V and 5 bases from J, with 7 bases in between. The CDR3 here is CASSLTDHQPQHF. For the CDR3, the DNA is TGTGCCAGCAGTTTAACAGATCATCAGCCCCAGCATTTT.

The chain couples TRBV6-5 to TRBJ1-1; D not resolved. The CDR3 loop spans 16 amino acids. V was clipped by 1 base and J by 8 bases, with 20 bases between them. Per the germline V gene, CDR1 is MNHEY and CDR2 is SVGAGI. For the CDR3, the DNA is TGTGCCAGCAGTTACTTTCAGGCAGGCCTTGCCACCGAAGCTTTCTTT. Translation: CASSYFQAGLATEAFF.

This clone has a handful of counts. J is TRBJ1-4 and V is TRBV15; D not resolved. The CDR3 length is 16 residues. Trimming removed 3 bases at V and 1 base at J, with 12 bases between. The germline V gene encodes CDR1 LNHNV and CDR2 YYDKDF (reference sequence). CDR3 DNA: TGTGCCACCAGCAGCGACATCGGGGTAACTAATGAAAAACTGTTTTTT. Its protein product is CATSSDIGVTNEKLFF.

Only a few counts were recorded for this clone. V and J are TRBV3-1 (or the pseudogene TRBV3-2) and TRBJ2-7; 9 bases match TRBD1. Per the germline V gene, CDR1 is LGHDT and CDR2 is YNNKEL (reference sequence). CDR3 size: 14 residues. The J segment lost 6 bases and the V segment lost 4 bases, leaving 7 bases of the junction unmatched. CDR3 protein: CASSPPGQGREQYF. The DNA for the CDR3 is TGTGCCAGCAGCCCGCCGGGACAGGGACGCGAGCAGTACTTC.

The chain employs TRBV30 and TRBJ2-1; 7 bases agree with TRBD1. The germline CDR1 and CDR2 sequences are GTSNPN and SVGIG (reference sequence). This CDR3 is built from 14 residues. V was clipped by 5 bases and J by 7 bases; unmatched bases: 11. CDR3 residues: CAWGTEILANEQFF. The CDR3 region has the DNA TGTGCCTGGGGGACAGAGATCCTGGCGAATGAGCAGTTCTTC.